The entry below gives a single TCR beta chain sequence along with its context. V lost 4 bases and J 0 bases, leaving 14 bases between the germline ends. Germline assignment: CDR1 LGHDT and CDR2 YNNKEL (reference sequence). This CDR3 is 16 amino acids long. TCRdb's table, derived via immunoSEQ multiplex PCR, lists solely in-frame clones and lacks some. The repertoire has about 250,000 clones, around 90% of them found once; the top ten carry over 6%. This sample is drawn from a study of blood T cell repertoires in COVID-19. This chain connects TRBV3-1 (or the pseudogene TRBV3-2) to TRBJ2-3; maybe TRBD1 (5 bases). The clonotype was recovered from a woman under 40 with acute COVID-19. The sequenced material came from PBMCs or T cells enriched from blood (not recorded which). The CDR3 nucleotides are TGTGCCAGCAGCCTCCGACAGAGTCTTAGCACAGATACGCAGTATTTT. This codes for CASSLRQSLSTDTQYF.